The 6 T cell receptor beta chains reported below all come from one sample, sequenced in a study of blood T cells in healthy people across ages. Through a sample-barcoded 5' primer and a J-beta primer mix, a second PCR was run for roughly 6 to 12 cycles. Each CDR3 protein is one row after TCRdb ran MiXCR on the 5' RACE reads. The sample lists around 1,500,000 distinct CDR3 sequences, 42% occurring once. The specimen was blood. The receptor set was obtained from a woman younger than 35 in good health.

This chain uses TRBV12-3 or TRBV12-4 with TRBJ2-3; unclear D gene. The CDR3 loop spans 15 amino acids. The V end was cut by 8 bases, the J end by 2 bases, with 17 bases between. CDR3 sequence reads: CASSRTQSSTDTQYF. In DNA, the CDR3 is TGTGCCAGCTCACGCACACAATCCTCCACAGATACGCAGTATTTT.

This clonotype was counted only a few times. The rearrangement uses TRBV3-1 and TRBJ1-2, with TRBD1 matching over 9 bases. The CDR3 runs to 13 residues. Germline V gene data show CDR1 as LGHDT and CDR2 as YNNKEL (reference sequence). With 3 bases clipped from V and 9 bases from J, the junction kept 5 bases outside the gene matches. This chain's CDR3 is CASSQGQGDRYTF. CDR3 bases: TGTGCCAGCAGCCAGGGACAGGGAGATCGCTACACCTTC.

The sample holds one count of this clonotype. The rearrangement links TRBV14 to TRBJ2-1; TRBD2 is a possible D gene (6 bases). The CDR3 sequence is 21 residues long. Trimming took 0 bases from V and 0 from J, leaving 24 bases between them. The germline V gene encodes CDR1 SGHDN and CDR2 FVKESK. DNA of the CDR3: TGTGCCAGCAGCCAAGAAGTTGGACGGCGCAGTGGGGGGAGCTCCTACAATGAGCAGTTCTTC. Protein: CASSQEVGRRSGGSSYNEQFF. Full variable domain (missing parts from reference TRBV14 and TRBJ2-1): EAGVTQFPSHSVIEKGQTVTLRCDPISGHDNLYWYRRVMGKEIKFLLHFVKESKQDESGMPNNRFLAERTGGTYSTLKVQPAELEDSGVYFCASSQEVGRRSGGSSYNEQFFGPGTRLTVL.

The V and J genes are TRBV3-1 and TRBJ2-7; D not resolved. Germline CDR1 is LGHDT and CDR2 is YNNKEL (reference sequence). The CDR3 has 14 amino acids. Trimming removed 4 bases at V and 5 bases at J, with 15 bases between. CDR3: CASSPRTRFHEQYF. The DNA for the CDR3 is TGTGCCAGCAGCCCCCGGACGAGGTTCCACGAGCAGTACTTC.

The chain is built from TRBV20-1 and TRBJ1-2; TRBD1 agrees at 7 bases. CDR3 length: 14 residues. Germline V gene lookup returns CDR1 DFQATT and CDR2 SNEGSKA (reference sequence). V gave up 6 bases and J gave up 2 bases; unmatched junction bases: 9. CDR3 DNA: TGCAGTGCGCTAGGGGGCGGGGTCAACTATGGCTACACCTTC. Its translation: CSALGGGVNYGYTF.

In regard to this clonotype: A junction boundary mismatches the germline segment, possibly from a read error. CDR3 sequence (DNA): TGCAGTACTAGGGTGGGTGGAGCGGGAGTCCCCTACAATGAGCAGTACTTC. Its translation is CSTRVGGAGVPYNEQYF. V and J are TRBV20-1 and TRBJ2-1; 8 nucleotides match TRBD2. The J call is uncertain, as TRBJ2-7 better fits the DNA end. Germline V gene lookup returns CDR1 DFQATT and CDR2 SNEGSKA (reference sequence). CDR3 length: 17 residues.